This T cell receptor (beta chain) was recovered during a study of OX40 agonist ivuxolimab in advanced cancers. Background on the whole study: Ivuxolimab, which targeted the costimulatory receptor OX40 (CD134), was an agonistic, fully human IgG2 monoclonal antibody. Intravenous ivuxolimab was administered to patients every 2 weeks at six dose levels: 0.01, 0.1, 0.3, 1.5, 3 and 10 mg/kg. Among the approximately 54 dose-escalation patients, around 20 had hepatocellular carcinoma, roughly 15 melanoma, 9 renal cell carcinoma and 9 head and neck cancer. In the dose-escalation cohort, approximately 82% of patients were male, and the mean age was approximately 60 years, with a range of about 23 to 90. Prior anti-PD-1, anti-PD-L1 or anti-CTLA-4 therapy was permitted, and checkpoint inhibitors had been received by less than 45% of dose-escalation patients. Partial responses occurred in three dose-escalation patients, of whom one had hepatocellular carcinoma and two had cutaneous melanoma. The purpose of peripheral TCRbeta sequencing was to test whether ivuxolimab changed TCR sequence diversity and led to clonal T-cell expansion. The monotherapy dose-escalation portion (N of about 49 patients) of the phase I ivuxolimab trial is reported in the paper.

The trial excluded patients who had a history of autoimmune disease or were on systemic immunosuppression. Peripheral blood for TCR sequencing was drawn from every dose cohort at baseline, at cycle 4 day 1 and at cycle 7 day 1. Samples were obtained from an open-label, multicenter, first-in-human phase I dose-escalation trial of ivuxolimab. The trial enrolled adults with locally advanced or metastatic head and neck squamous cell, hepatocellular, melanoma or renal cell carcinoma. Before TCR sequencing, CD4+ and CD8+ T cells were separately sorted from peripheral blood. As to this clone: Its antigen remains unidentified. No quality values exist for individual bases; no much larger clone is one base distant.

Points the paper makes about the study in general: Antigen specificity was not determined for the clonally expanded peripheral T cells. In the 0.1-3.0 mg/kg groups, partial responders had among the lowest normalized peripheral clonal expansion, particularly in CD8+ T cells. After ivuxolimab, expanded clones were on average more numerous among CD8+ T cells than among CD4+ T cells. At doses of 0.1 to 3.0 mg/kg, clonal expansion of both CD4+ and CD8+ blood T cells was observed from baseline to week 6. Low levels of normalized T-cell clonal expansion were also seen in some nonresponding patients.

For sequencing of the TCRbeta CDR3 region, genomic DNA was extracted from the sorted cells. The immunoSEQ Assay was used to sequence the TCRbeta CDR3 regions. The source is immuneACCESS, and TCRdb retained only in-frame sequences with V and J called. Part of the clones is not carried over; for the studies checked, unresolved V genes explain less than half of this, and the remainder is unexplained. The sample table records more than 65,000 clones; 84% of these occur just once. The ten largest account for less than 2.5% of the sample. V sheds 7 bases and J sheds 3 bases, leaving 14 bases between their ends. In the germline V gene, CDR1 corresponds to SNHLY and CDR2 to FYNNEI. CDR3 length: 14 amino acids, cysteine to phenylalanine. This entry keeps only the CDR3 DNA: 42 bases, framed from base 1.

This chain joins TRBV2 to TRBJ2-3; no D gene call is confident. The sample consisted of CD4+ or CD8+ T cells sorted from blood, taken in a trial of the OX40 agonist ivuxolimab. The TCR comes from an adult with an advanced solid tumor such as melanoma, head and neck, liver or kidney cancer. The DNA reads as follows: TGTGCCAGCATTAGGATAAAACATACAGATACGCAGTATTTT. Translated, this gives CASIRIKHTDTQYF.